These 9 T cell receptor beta chains were sequenced from one sample in a study of monozygotic twins with inflammatory bowel disease. Reanalyzing the 5' RACE reads, TCRdb keeps one entry per CDR3 protein, without DNA. Reported are around 450,000 distinct CDR3 sequences; the ten largest clones contain roughly 2.3%. The sequencing input was blood. These TCRs come from a human donor with ulcerative colitis or Crohn's disease, or a healthy co-twin of an affected twin (not recorded which).

The chain is built from TRBV7-2 and TRBJ1-2; TCRdb's assignment of TRBD1 cannot be checked, as there is no DNA. There are 16 residues in the CDR3. Germline assignment: CDR1 SGHTA and CDR2 FQGNSA. The CDR3: CASSLVLGDRGSGYTF.

The chain is built from TRBV3-1 and TRBJ2-7; the TCRdb D gene call, TRBD1, has no DNA to confirm it. The CDR3 covers 15 residues. Looked up from germline, CDR1 is LGHDT and CDR2 is YNNKEL (reference sequence). This chain's CDR3 is CASSPWGSRSYEQYF.

The rearrangement uses TRBV5-1 and TRBJ2-1; TCRdb outputs TRBD1, but without DNA this stays unchecked. The CDR3 is 16 amino acids. The germline CDR1 and CDR2 sequences are SGHRS and YFSETQ. CDR3 region: CASTSEGGSSYNEQFF.

The CDR3 sequence is CASSSGQPSGANVLTF. The chain is built from TRBV7-6 and TRBJ2-6; as DNA is missing, the TRBD1 call by TCRdb cannot be tested. Germline V gene sequence: CDR1 SGHVS, CDR2 FNYEAQ. The CDR3 is 16 amino acids.

The J gene is TRBJ2-3, the V gene TRBV15; TCRdb outputs TRBD1, but without DNA this stays unchecked. Looked up from germline, CDR1 is LNHNV and CDR2 is YYDKDF (reference sequence). This CDR3 contains 16 residues. The CDR3 loop reads CATSGPQGSRTDTQYF. Full variable domain (remainder filled in from reference TRBV15 and TRBJ2-3): DAMVIQNPRYQVTQFGKPVTLSCSQTLNHNVMYWYQQKSSQAPKLLFHYYDKDFNNEADTPDNFQSRRPNTSFCFLDIRSPGLGDTAMYLCATSGPQGSRTDTQYFGPGTRLTVL.

The chain combines TRBV20-1 with TRBJ2-1; checking the TCRdb D call of TRBD2 is not possible without DNA. The CDR3 totals 19 residues. Germline V gene data show CDR1 as DFQATT and CDR2 as SNEGSKA (reference sequence). The CDR3 loop reads CSARDRGASGGLAYNEQFF.

The rearrangement uses TRBV4-3 and TRBJ1-4; TCRdb's D gene call, TRBD1, goes unchecked for lack of DNA. This CDR3 contains 15 residues. Germline V gene data show CDR1 as LGHNA and CDR2 as YSLEER. The CDR3 spells CASSSSGRGDEKLFF.

The chain recombines TRBV19 with TRBJ1-1; TCRdb names TRBD1, which stays unverified in the absence of DNA. Germline lookup yields CDR1 LNHDA and CDR2 SQIVND (reference sequence). The CDR3 is 14 residues long. CDR3 region: CASRGETGNTEAFF.

The chain combines TRBV10-3 with TRBJ2-1; TCRdb lists TRBD1, though no DNA is available to test this call. Looked up from germline, CDR1 is ENHRY and CDR2 is SYGVKD. The length of the CDR3 is 15 residues. The CDR3: CAISESRGAHNEQFF.